One sample yielded the 24 T cell receptor beta chains listed below, sequenced in a study of shared clonotypes between healthy human individuals. Selected positively for CCR7 and CD45RO-negative, naive CD8 cells excluded terminally differentiated effector memory CD45RA+ cells. The assay was immunoSEQ multiplex PCR, and TCRdb's table has in-frame clones only and misses some. The sample carries about 1.9 million clones, around 95% recorded once. Sequencing input: naive CD8+ T cells from PBMCs. The receptors derive from a man younger than 30 in good health. Some clones in this sample may be carry-over from other donors' samples.

This sequence joins TRBV9 and TRBJ2-2; 10 positions match TRBD1. The ends lost 3 bases at V and 5 bases at J; junction bases unmatched: 7. The CDR3 totals 16 residues. The germline CDR1 and CDR2 sequences are SGDLS and YYNGEE. CDR3 sequence reads: CASSEGDRGATGELFF. CDR3 coding DNA: TGTGCCAGCAGCGAGGGGGACAGGGGCGCTACCGGGGAGCTGTTTTTT.

The rearrangement joins TRBV9 to TRBJ1-1; D perhaps matches TRBD1 (6 bases). Germline lookup yields CDR1 SGDLS and CDR2 YYNGEE. Deletions cut 0 bases from V and 0 bases from J, with 15 bases between. The CDR3 covers 17 residues. CDR3 nucleotides: TGTGCCAGCAGCGTAGCTCGGGGGCCCCCGATGAACACTGAAGCTTTCTTT. Its protein is CASSVARGPPMNTEAFF.

This chain uses TRBV29-1 with TRBJ1-1, with 11 bases fitting TRBD1. CDR3 length: 12 residues. Looked up from germline, CDR1 is SQVTM and CDR2 is ANQGSEA. V shed 7 bases, J shed 5 bases, and the junction held 3 bases outside the gene matches. The DNA for the CDR3 is TGCAGCGGCAGGGACAGGGGGACTGAAGCTTTCTTT. It codes for CSGRDRGTEAFF.

The chain couples TRBV5-1 to TRBJ2-7; 7 bases are a match to TRBD1. The ends lost 4 bases at V and 5 bases at J; junction bases unmatched: 9. Per the germline V gene, CDR1 is SGHRS and CDR2 is YFSETQ. The CDR3 is 14 amino acids. As DNA, the CDR3 is TGCGCCAGCAGCCCCGAAGACAGGGTTGACGAGCAGTACTTC. Its protein product is CASSPEDRVDEQYF.

The chain employs TRBV9 and TRBJ2-1, with D possibly being TRBD2 (6 bases). The V end lost 1 base, the J end lost 3 bases, and 14 bases lay between the germline ends. The CDR3 has 16 amino acids. Germline CDR1 reads SGDLS; CDR2 reads YYNGEE. CDR3 nucleotides: TGTGCCAGCAGCGTAACCAGGCTAGCGAACTACAATGAGCAGTTCTTC. Translating gives CASSVTRLANYNEQFF.

CDR3: CASRLGRTSTYEQYF. In DNA form, the CDR3 reads TGTGCCAGCAGATTAGGACGGACCTCAACCTACGAGCAGTACTTC. The V and J genes are TRBV6-5 and TRBJ2-7; D remains ambiguous. Trimming pared 6 bases from V and 2 bases from J, leaving 17 bases between. The length of the CDR3 is 15 residues. Germline-derived CDR1 and CDR2 are MNHEY and SVGAGI.

This chain uses TRBV7-3 with TRBJ1-3; TRBD1 matches 8 bases. Trimming cost V 5 bases and J 3 bases; bases outside gene matches: 9. The CDR3 totals 16 residues. The germline V gene has CDR1 SGHTA and CDR2 FQGTGA. The CDR3 reads CASSNRTGSYGNTIYF. The DNA of the CDR3 is TGTGCCAGCAGCAACAGGACAGGGTCTTATGGAAACACCATATATTTT. The variable domain in full, completed from reference TRBV7-3 and TRBJ1-3, reads GAGVSQTPSNKVTEKGKYVELRCDPISGHTALYWYRQSLGQGPEFLIYFQGTGAADDSGLPNDRFFAVRPEGSVSTLKIQRTERGDSAVYLCASSNRTGSYGNTIYFGEGSWLTVV.

This clone came up a few times. This rearrangement joins TRBV28 to TRBJ1-5, with D uncertain. The CDR3 is 11 amino acids. Germline-derived CDR1 and CDR2 are MDHEN and SYDVKM. V was pared by 6 bases and J by 8 bases, with 8 bases between. CDR3 protein: CASSSAEPQHF. Here the CDR3 DNA reads TGTGCCAGCAGCTCCGCGGAGCCCCAGCATTTT.

This chain connects TRBV7-9 to TRBJ2-7; 8 positions match TRBD1. Germline V gene lookup returns CDR1 SEHNR and CDR2 FQNEAQ (reference sequence). CDR3 length: 14 amino acids. The junction had 7 bases not matched to a gene; V was cut back by 4 bases and J by 5 bases. CDR3 sequence: CASSSRQGSDEQYF. The CDR3 DNA reads as TGTGCCAGCAGCTCCCGACAGGGGAGCGACGAGCAGTACTTC.

The rearrangement links TRBV5-4 to TRBJ2-1, with D possibly being TRBD2 (5 bases). In germline, CDR1 is SGHNT, CDR2 YYREEE (reference sequence). Trimming stripped 1 base from V and 4 bases from J, with 6 bases between. The CDR3 runs to 13 residues. Written as DNA, the CDR3 is TGTGCCAGCAGCTTGCGAGGGTACAATGAGCAGTTCTTC. Translating it yields CASSLRGYNEQFF.

The genes are TRBV27 and TRBJ1-1, with D maybe TRBD1 (5 bases). Trimming took off 5 bases at V and 7 bases at J, with 17 bases between the two ends. The CDR3 length is 14 residues. Germline CDR1 reads MNHEY; CDR2 reads SMNVEV (reference sequence). The CDR3 loop is CASSPIRVLNEAFF. In nucleotides, the CDR3 is TGTGCCAGCAGTCCAATCAGGGTATTAAATGAAGCTTTCTTT.

This rearrangement joins TRBV6-5 to TRBJ2-1; tentative D call: TRBD1 (6 bases). The germline V and J ends were trimmed by 6 bases and 6 bases, with 15 bases remaining between them. The CDR3 extends over 14 amino acids. Germline-derived CDR1 and CDR2 are MNHEY and SVGAGI. This CDR3 is CASRAQGRSNEQFF. The CDR3 nucleotides are TGTGCCAGCAGAGCACAGGGTAGAAGCAATGAGCAGTTCTTC.

With regard to this clone: This same CDR3 is encoded by further DNA sequences in the sample. The rearrangement joins TRBV28 to TRBJ1-5; D gene ambiguous. Germline CDR1 MDHEN, CDR2 SYDVKM. The CDR3 is 14 residues long. V dropped 1 base and J dropped 0 bases, with 4 bases sitting between them. The CDR3 DNA sequence: TGTGCCAGCAGTTTATTACGTAGCAATCAGCCCCAGCATTTT. The encoded protein is CASSLLRSNQPQHF. The whole variable domain, filled in from reference TRBV28 and TRBJ1-5, reads DVKVTQSSRYLVKRTGEKVFLECVQDMDHENMFWYRQDPGLGLRLIYFSYDVKMKEKGDIPEGYSVSREKKERFSLILESASTNQTSMYLCASSLLRSNQPQHFGDGTRLSIL.

This sequence joins TRBV7-2 and TRBJ2-7, with no clear D. The germline V and J ends were trimmed by 1 base and 0 bases, with 10 bases remaining between them. Germline CDR1 SGHTA, CDR2 FQGNSA. This CDR3 is 15 amino acids long. The DNA of the CDR3 is TGTGCCAGCAGCTTAGGGTTCGTAAGCTCCTACGAGCAGTACTTC. It is translated as CASSLGFVSSYEQYF.

The V gene is TRBV30, the J gene TRBJ2-7; 9 nucleotides line up with TRBD2. Per germline, CDR1 GTSNPN and CDR2 SVGIG (reference sequence). The CDR3 length is 14 residues. Losses at the gene ends were 1 base for V and 3 bases for J; bases not matched to a gene: 4. The CDR3, as DNA: TGTGCCTGGAGTGGACTAGCGGACCGCTACGAGCAGTACTTC. The encoded protein is CAWSGLADRYEQYF.

With respect to this clone: Other nucleotide sequences from this sample produce the same CDR3. The V and J genes are TRBV5-1 and TRBJ1-1; D unresolved. V was trimmed by 5 bases and J by 0 bases, leaving 5 bases between them. This CDR3 has 12 amino acids. Germline-derived CDR1 and CDR2 are SGHRS and YFSETQ. The CDR3 is CASRLVNTEAFF. CDR3 in DNA: TGCGCCAGCAGGCTAGTGAACACTGAAGCTTTCTTT.

The CDR3 DNA is TGTGCCAGCAGCCCCCGACGCGGGGGCCAGGAGGACAATGAGCAGTTCTTC. The encoded protein is CASSPRRGGQEDNEQFF. The rearrangement uses TRBV7-2 and TRBJ2-1; a weak D match, TRBD2 (7 bases). The germline V and J ends were trimmed by 5 bases and 5 bases, with 22 bases remaining between them. This CDR3 spans 17 amino acids. The V gene's germline CDR1 is SGHTA and CDR2 FQGNSA. The whole variable domain, remainder taken from reference TRBV7-2 and TRBJ2-1, is GAGVSQSPSNKVTEKGKDVELRCDPISGHTALYWYRQSLGQGLEFLIYFQGNSAPDKSGLPSDRFSAERTGGSVSTLTIQRTQQEDSAVYLCASSPRRGGQEDNEQFFGPGTRLTVL.

The rearrangement uses TRBV11-2 and TRBJ1-1, with TRBD1 matching over 8 bases. This CDR3 is built from 16 residues. The germline V gene has CDR1 SGHAT and CDR2 FQNNGV. With V trimmed by 4 bases and J by 5 bases, 12 bases remained unmatched. CDR3 DNA: TGTGCCAGCAGCTATAGACACCGGACAGGGTGGACTGAAGCTTTCTTT. Its protein product is CASSYRHRTGWTEAFF.

The chain links TRBV6-1 to TRBJ1-1, with 10 bases that match TRBD1. V gave up 2 bases and J gave up 5 bases; unmatched junction bases: 11. The CDR3 is made up of 17 amino acids. Germline CDR1 is MNHNS and CDR2 is SASEGT. CDR3 protein: CASSEWVGTGDETEAFF. CDR3 bases: TGTGCCAGCAGTGAATGGGTGGGGACAGGGGATGAGACTGAAGCTTTCTTT.

The chain carries TRBV28 and TRBJ2-2; 12 positions match TRBD1. CDR3 length: 15 residues. In germline, CDR1 is MDHEN, CDR2 SYDVKM. V lost 6 bases and J lost 6; bases outside the gene matches: 5. The CDR3 region has the DNA TGTGCCAGCAGCCGGGACAGGGGGCGCCCCGGGGAGCTGTTTTTT. It codes for CASSRDRGRPGELFF.

The chain combines TRBV6-5 with TRBJ2-1, with 13 bases lining up with TRBD2. V shed 6 bases and J 8 bases; nucleotides not matched to a gene: 7. From germline, CDR1 is MNHEY and CDR2 SVGAGI. The CDR3 contains 15 residues. The CDR3 nucleotides read TGTGCCAGCAGGCCGGGACTAGCGGGATGGGATGAGCAGTTCTTC. The encoded protein is CASRPGLAGWDEQFF.

This chain links TRBV27 with TRBJ1-1; unclear D gene. This CDR3 region has 13 residues. CDR1 and CDR2 from the germline V gene are MNHEY and SMNVEV (reference sequence). V lost 7 bases to trimming and J lost 0 bases, with 9 bases between them. Here the CDR3 reads CASKGSMNTEAFF. The CDR3, as DNA: TGTGCCAGCAAAGGGAGTATGAACACTGAAGCTTTCTTT.

V usage is TRBV27 and J usage is TRBJ2-5; no clear D gene. V was shortened by 1 base and J by 3 bases, with 6 bases between the two germline ends. The CDR3 sequence is 13 residues long. Germline V CDR1 and CDR2: MNHEY, SMNVEV (reference sequence). The chain's CDR3 is CASSLLGKETQYF. CDR3 in DNA: TGTGCCAGCAGTTTATTGGGAAAAGAGACCCAGTACTTC.

V is TRBV9 and J is TRBJ2-1; 14 bases agree with TRBD2. Germline CDR1 is SGDLS and CDR2 is YYNGEE. The V and J ends lost 1 base and 0 bases, in that order; junction bases with no gene match: 3. The length of the CDR3 is 18 residues. As DNA, the CDR3 is TGTGCCAGCAGCGTATGGGGGACTAGCGGGAGCTCCTACAATGAGCAGTTCTTC. Translation gives CASSVWGTSGSSYNEQFF.